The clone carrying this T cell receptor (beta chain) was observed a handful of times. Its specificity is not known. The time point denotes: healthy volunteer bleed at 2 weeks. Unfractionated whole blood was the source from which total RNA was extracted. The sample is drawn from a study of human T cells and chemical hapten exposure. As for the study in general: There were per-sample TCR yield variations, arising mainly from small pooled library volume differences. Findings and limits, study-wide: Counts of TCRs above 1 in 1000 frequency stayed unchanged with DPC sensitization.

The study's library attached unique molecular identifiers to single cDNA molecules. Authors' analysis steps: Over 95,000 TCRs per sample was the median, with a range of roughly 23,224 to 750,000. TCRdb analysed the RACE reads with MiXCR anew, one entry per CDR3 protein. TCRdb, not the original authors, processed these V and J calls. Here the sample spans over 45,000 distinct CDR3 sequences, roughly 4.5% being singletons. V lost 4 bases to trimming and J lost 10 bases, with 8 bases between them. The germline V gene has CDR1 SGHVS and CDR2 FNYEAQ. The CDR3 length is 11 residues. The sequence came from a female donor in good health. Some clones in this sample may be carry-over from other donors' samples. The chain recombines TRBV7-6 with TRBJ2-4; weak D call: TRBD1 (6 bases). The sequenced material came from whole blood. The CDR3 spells CASSSGVIQYF. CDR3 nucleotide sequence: TGTGCCAGCAGCTCAGGGGTTATTCAGTACTTC.